These 26 T cell receptor beta chains came from one sample sequenced in a study of Tregs in tolerant kidney transplant recipients (dated by TCRdb to between 2019 and 2020). Library method: the immunoSEQ multiplex PCR assay. Entries here come from immuneACCESS through TCRdb and include only in-frame sequences with V and J called. Some clones fail to appear in such tables; in the studies checked, an unresolved V gene covers under half of the shortfall, and the cause of the remainder is unknown. The sample table contains 240,000 or so clones; only one count was recorded for about four fifths of them. Under 0.65% of the sample comes from the top ten. Sequencing was done on a sample of CD4+ T cells from blood. The receptors come from a human donor in good health.

As concerns this clone: Different DNA sequences within this sample yield the same CDR3. The CDR3 region is CAWSDRRNTEAFF. CDR3 DNA sequence: TGTGCCTGGAGTGACAGGCGAAACACTGAAGCTTTCTTT. The rearrangement joins TRBV30 to TRBJ1-1, with a tentative D call TRBD1 (5 bases). The CDR3 sequence is 13 residues long. Between the trimmed V and J ends, which lost 1 base and 2 bases, there was a span of 8 bases. Germline CDR1 is GTSNPN and CDR2 is SVGIG (reference sequence).

This chain joins TRBV6-5 and TRBJ2-5, with 12 bases matching TRBD1. The V segment lost 8 bases and the J segment 4 bases; nucleotides outside the gene matches: 5. From germline, CDR1 is MNHEY and CDR2 SVGAGI. This CDR3 is 14 amino acids long. Here the CDR3 reads CASEGQGAGETQYF. The CDR3 DNA is TGTGCCAGCGAGGGACAGGGGGCGGGAGAGACCCAGTACTTC.

V usage is TRBV11-2 and J usage is TRBJ2-3, with D possibly matching TRBD2 (5 bases). The V gene's germline CDR1 is SGHAT and CDR2 FQNNGV. Trimming took 0 bases from V and 4 from J, leaving 14 bases between them. This CDR3 comprises 16 residues. The CDR3 sequence is CASSLERTPGPDTQYF. As DNA, the CDR3 is TGTGCCAGCAGCTTAGAAAGGACTCCCGGACCAGATACGCAGTATTTT. Looking up the rest from reference TRBV11-2 and TRBJ2-3 gives the full variable domain: EAGVAQSPRYKIIEKRQSVAFWCNPISGHATLYWYQQILGQGPKLLIQFQNNGVVDDSQLPKDRFSAERLKGVDSTLKIQPAKLEDSAVYLCASSLERTPGPDTQYFGPGTRLTVL.

J is TRBJ2-3 and V is TRBV30; a weak D match, TRBD2 (5 bases). Germline loops: CDR1 GTSNPN, CDR2 SVGIG (reference sequence). CDR3 length: 13 amino acids. Trimming cost V 2 bases and J 2 bases, with 8 bases left between them. CDR3 loop: CAWSRRTTDTQYF. The CDR3, as DNA: TGTGCCTGGAGTCGGAGGACCACAGATACGCAGTATTTT. Based on the CDR3 plus reference TRBV30 and TRBJ2-3, the full variable domain is SQTIHQWPATLVQPVGSPLSLECTVEGTSNPNLYWYRQAAGRGLQLLFYSVGIGQISSEVPQNLSASRPQDRQFILSSKKLLLSDSGFYLCAWSRRTTDTQYFGPGTRLTVL.

The V gene is TRBV6-1, the J gene TRBJ2-7; the D gene is possibly TRBD2 (6 bases). Germline CDR1 reads MNHNS; CDR2 reads SASEGT. Trimming took off 2 bases at V and 5 bases at J, with 16 bases between the two ends. The CDR3 totals 15 residues. This chain's CDR3 is CASSERGSREDEQYF. The CDR3 DNA reads TGTGCCAGCAGTGAAAGAGGTTCCAGGGAGGACGAGCAGTACTTC.

This chain uses TRBV4-1 with TRBJ2-7; no clear D. Deletions cut 4 bases from V and 0 bases from J, with 19 bases between. CDR3 size: 17 residues. Looked up from germline, CDR1 is MGHRA and CDR2 is YSYEKL. CDR3 DNA: TGCGCCAGCAGCCCCCTTCGGTGGGGATTTAACTCCTACGAGCAGTACTTC. It yields the protein CASSPLRWGFNSYEQYF.

The chain is built from TRBV2 and TRBJ2-7; either TRBD1 or TRBD2 may fit D (7 bases each). V was clipped by 8 bases and J by 5 bases, with 13 bases between them. The germline V gene encodes CDR1 SNHLY and CDR2 FYNNEI. The CDR3 extends over 12 amino acids. The chain's CDR3 is CASQGGYHEQYF. CDR3 nucleotide sequence: TGTGCCAGCCAGGGGGGGTACCACGAGCAGTACTTC.

The V gene is TRBV28, the J gene TRBJ1-2; D unresolved. V gave up 0 bases and J gave up 0 bases, with 8 bases separating them. The CDR3 contains 15 residues. Per germline, CDR1 MDHEN and CDR2 SYDVKM. CDR3 protein: CASSLWGPSNYGYTF. The CDR3, as DNA: TGTGCCAGCAGTTTATGGGGCCCATCTAACTATGGCTACACCTTC.

This chain uses TRBV5-1 with TRBJ2-7; 12 bases align to TRBD1. The CDR3 length is 15 residues. Germline CDR1 is SGHRS and CDR2 is YFSETQ. V shed 4 bases and J 1 base; nucleotides not matched to a gene: 3. The CDR3 loop reads CASSPGQGASYEQYF. CDR3 in DNA: TGCGCCAGCAGCCCGGGACAGGGGGCTTCCTACGAGCAGTACTTC.

The gene calls are TRBV19 and TRBJ1-2, with D perhaps matching TRBD1 (6 bases). Germline V CDR1 and CDR2: LNHDA, SQIVND (reference sequence). This CDR3 is built from 14 residues. Trimming shortened V by 5 bases and J by 7 bases, and 17 bases separated the two germline ends. The CDR3 loop is CASSGRQELSGYTF. CDR3 sequence (DNA): TGTGCCAGTAGTGGGCGACAGGAACTATCTGGCTACACCTTC.

The chain has TRBV7-3 and TRBJ2-7, with D perhaps assigned TRBD1 or TRBD2 (5 bases each). Between the trimmed V and J ends, which lost 0 bases and 4 bases, there was a span of 13 bases. The CDR3 spans 15 residues. CDR1 is SGHTA, CDR2 FQGTGA, per germline. The CDR3 region has the DNA TGTGCCAGCAGCTTAACCCGGGGCTTTGCGTACGAGCAGTACTTC. Its protein product is CASSLTRGFAYEQYF. The full variable domain, rest sourced from reference TRBV7-3 and TRBJ2-7, is GAGVSQTPSNKVTEKGKYVELRCDPISGHTALYWYRQSLGQGPEFLIYFQGTGAADDSGLPNDRFFAVRPEGSVSTLKIQRTERGDSAVYLCASSLTRGFAYEQYFGPGTRLTVT.

As concerns this clone: Distinct nucleotide sequences in the sample also encode this CDR3. J is TRBJ1-4 and V is TRBV6-5, with a tentative D call TRBD1 (6 bases). The germline V gene encodes CDR1 MNHEY and CDR2 SVGAGI. This CDR3 is built from 16 residues. V was shortened by 6 bases and J by 7 bases, with 21 bases between the two germline ends. In nucleotides, the CDR3 is TGTGCCAGCAGCTACCTTAAGAAGGGGGGAGGTGAAAAACTGTTTTTT. This sequence encodes CASSYLKKGGGEKLFF.

In regard to this clone: At one boundary the junction diverges from the germline segment, which might be a read error. The chain couples TRBV4-1 to TRBJ2-1; tentative D call: TRBD1 (6 bases). The CDR3 totals 15 residues. Germline V gene lookup returns CDR1 MGHRA and CDR2 YSYEKL. CDR3 amino acids: CASSQAASPGTTSVF. The CDR3 coding sequence is TGCGCCAGCAGCCAAGCGGCTTCCCCCGGGACAACGTCCGTCTTC.

The count of this clone is one. The chain combines TRBV4-2 with TRBJ2-1; 9 bases map to TRBD2. Germline CDR1 is LGHNA and CDR2 is YNFKEQ. V dropped 1 base and J dropped 4; count of bases not matched to a gene: 11. The CDR3 has 18 amino acids. The CDR3 nucleotides read TGTGCCAGCAGCCAAGTCCCCGCCCTAGCGGGGATATACAATGAGCAGTTCTTC. As protein: CASSQVPALAGIYNEQFF.

The chain joins TRBV4-1 to TRBJ1-1; possible D gene TRBD1, 5 bases. V lost 2 bases and J 3 bases, leaving 13 bases between the germline ends. This CDR3 has 15 amino acids. The germline V gene has CDR1 MGHRA and CDR2 YSYEKL. CDR3 nucleotide sequence: TGCGCCAGCAGCCAAAGGACACTGAGAGACACTGAAGCTTTCTTT. This sequence encodes CASSQRTLRDTEAFF.

This clone has more than one count but fewer than ten. The chain links TRBV6-1 to TRBJ2-7; 7 nucleotides agree with TRBD1. This CDR3 comprises 13 residues. Germline CDR1 and CDR2: MNHNS and SASEGT. Germline trimming cut 6 bases from V and 0 bases from J; bases unmatched to any gene: 2. The CDR3 DNA reads as TGTGCCAGCAGGGGACAGCACTCCTACGAGCAGTACTTC. Translation gives CASRGQHSYEQYF.

The chain carries TRBV15 and TRBJ1-5, with D possibly being TRBD1 (6 bases). The germline gives CDR1 LNHNV, CDR2 YYDKDF (reference sequence). Trimming took 4 bases from V and 1 from J, leaving 11 bases between them. CDR3 length equals 15 residues. The CDR3: CATSIYRESNQPQHF. The CDR3 nucleotides are TGTGCCACCAGCATTTACAGGGAGAGCAATCAGCCCCAGCATTTT.

The chain has TRBV4-1 and TRBJ1-2; 7 nucleotides align to TRBD1. The CDR3 runs 14 residues. CDR1 is MGHRA and CDR2 is YSYEKL in the germline V gene. After removal of 3 bases from V and 4 bases from J, the junction contained 5 bases not matched to a gene. The CDR3 reads CASSQTGTVYGYTF. CDR3 nucleotides: TGCGCCAGCAGCCAGACAGGGACAGTCTATGGCTACACCTTC.

This clone was observed a handful of times. The chain links TRBV27 to TRBJ2-1, with D possibly matching TRBD2 (5 bases). V was cut by 6 bases and J by 3 bases, with 12 bases left in between. The CDR3 covers 14 residues. Germline assignment: CDR1 MNHEY and CDR2 SMNVEV (reference sequence). The CDR3 here is CASRFSAYYNEQFF. Here the CDR3 DNA reads TGTGCCAGCAGATTTAGCGCTTACTACAATGAGCAGTTCTTC.

This chain joins TRBV27 and TRBJ2-3, with a tentative D call TRBD2 (7 bases). Germline V gene data show CDR1 as MNHEY and CDR2 as SMNVEV (reference sequence). This CDR3 has 15 amino acids. V shed 2 bases and J shed 4 bases, with 13 bases lying between them. CDR3 in DNA: TGTGCCAGCAGTTTACGTGGGGGGGCCGCAGATACGCAGTATTTT. Translation: CASSLRGGAADTQYF.

This clone was observed a few times. The chain joins TRBV27 to TRBJ1-4; D uncertain. V shed 4 bases and J shed 5 bases, with 11 bases lying between them. The CDR3 runs 14 residues. CDR1 is MNHEY, CDR2 SMNVEV, per germline (reference sequence). The CDR3 nucleotides are TGTGCCAGCAGTTCCGGAAGGCTAAATGAAAAACTGTTTTTT. It yields the protein CASSSGRLNEKLFF.

The chain couples TRBV9 to TRBJ2-3, with D tentatively TRBD2 (5 bases). The germline gives CDR1 SGDLS, CDR2 YYNGEE. V was cut by 2 bases and J by 2 bases, with 12 bases left in between. The CDR3 runs 15 residues. The CDR3 protein is CASSVSAVTTDTQYF. CDR3 bases: TGTGCCAGCAGCGTCTCAGCGGTGACCACAGATACGCAGTATTTT.

The chain employs TRBV7-3 and TRBJ2-1, with D unclear. The V and J ends lost 6 bases and 3 bases respectively, with 15 bases between them. The CDR3 extends over 15 amino acids. Germline CDR1 reads SGHTA; CDR2 reads FQGTGA. Written as DNA, the CDR3 is TGTGCCAGCAGTTTTACCCCCAACCGCTACAATGAGCAGTTCTTC. This translates into CASSFTPNRYNEQFF.

This sequence joins TRBV6-1 and TRBJ1-1; 7 nucleotides agree with TRBD1. The CDR3 is 13 residues long. Germline V lookup: CDR1 MNHNS, CDR2 SASEGT. V was pared by 10 bases and J by 0 bases, with 5 bases of the junction left unmatched. The CDR3 sequence is CATDRVLNTEAFF. In DNA form, the CDR3 reads TGTGCCACCGACAGGGTTCTGAACACTGAAGCTTTCTTT.

This chain joins TRBV27 and TRBJ2-1, with D perhaps TRBD1 or TRBD2 (5 bases each). The CDR3 length is 13 residues. CDR1 is MNHEY, CDR2 SMNVEV, per germline (reference sequence). Trimming removed 4 bases at V and 13 bases at J, with 17 bases between. The CDR3 DNA reads as TGTGCCAGCAGTTCTAACCCCGCCGGGACCCAGTTCTTC. The encoded protein is CASSSNPAGTQFF.

V is TRBV6-1 and J is TRBJ2-5; D not certain. CDR1 is MNHNS and CDR2 is SASEGT in the germline V gene. The CDR3 has 13 amino acids. The V and J ends lost 7 bases and 5 bases respectively, with 14 bases between them. CDR3 nucleotides: TGTGCCAGCACCACGGGCCTGGGGGAGACCCAGTACTTC. Its translation: CASTTGLGETQYF.